One and the same sample provided the 26 T cell receptor beta chains below, sequenced in a study of T cells in Graves' hyperthyroidism and ophthalmopathy. Authors of the study amplified TCR beta CDR3 regions from RNA transcripts. In the first-round RT-PCR of the TCR CDR3, the HTBI primer set was used. One entry per CDR3 protein, called by TCRdb with MiXCR from the multiplex PCR reads. The sample records about 370,000 distinct CDR3 sequences, approximately 14% being singletons. Sample: blood. These receptors all come from a woman aged 55 to 70 with Graves' ophthalmopathy.

This clonotype occurred many times. V is TRBV7-8 and J is TRBJ2-5; D is perhaps TRBD2 (5 bases). Trimming stripped 6 bases from V and 4 bases from J, with 12 bases between. Germline V gene sequence: CDR1 SGHVS, CDR2 FQNEAQ. The CDR3 is 13 amino acids. The CDR3 region is CASSRERGETQYF. Here the CDR3 DNA reads TGTGCCAGCAGTCGAGAACGGGGAGAGACCCAGTACTTC.

This clonotype turned up a few times. V usage is TRBV6-2 or TRBV6-3 and J usage is TRBJ2-1; D gene unclear. This CDR3 has 17 amino acids. V lost 5 bases and J lost 5, with 22 bases in between. Germline loops: CDR1 MNHEY, CDR2 SVGEGT. The CDR3 DNA follows: TGTGCCAGCAGTCTGGGTAGTCCGGTCACCTCTAACAATGAGCAGTTCTTC. It yields the protein CASSLGSPVTSNNEQFF.

This clonotype has a handful of counts. The CDR3 nucleotides are TGCGCCAGCAGCCTCAGGACTCCCAACACCGGGGAGCTGTTTTTT. It is translated as CASSLRTPNTGELFF. The rearrangement uses TRBV4-1 and TRBJ2-2; D may be TRBD2 (5 bases). The germline V and J ends were trimmed by 4 bases and 2 bases, with 11 bases remaining between them. The CDR3 runs 15 residues. Germline loops: CDR1 MGHRA, CDR2 YSYEKL.

In its sample, this clonotype was seen many times. V usage is TRBV18 and J usage is TRBJ2-1, with D tentatively TRBD2 (5 bases). With 4 bases removed from V and 7 bases from J, the gap between germline ends came to 11 bases. From germline, CDR1 is KGHSH and CDR2 LQKENI. The CDR3 is 13 residues long. The CDR3 bases are TGTGCCAGCTCACACGGGGTGGGGAATGAGCAGTTCTTC. Encoded protein: CASSHGVGNEQFF.

This clonotype has ten or more counts. The chain recombines TRBV18 with TRBJ1-1; D gene uncertain. The V end was cut by 1 base, the J end by 2 bases, with 8 bases between. The CDR3 spans 14 residues. Germline CDR1 reads KGHSH; CDR2 reads LQKENI. The CDR3 DNA reads as TGTGCCAGCTCACCACAAGACCTTAACACTGAAGCTTTCTTT. Its protein is CASSPQDLNTEAFF.

V and J are TRBV4-1 and TRBJ1-5; maybe TRBD1 (6 bases). V was pared by 1 base and J by 4 bases, with 11 bases between. Germline CDR1 MGHRA, CDR2 YSYEKL. This CDR3 is built from 15 residues. CDR3 in DNA: TGCGCCAGCAGCCAAGGACAGGAGGGGAATCAGCCCCAGCATTTT. This encodes CASSQGQEGNQPQHF.

This clonotype has ten or more counts. This chain joins TRBV18 and TRBJ2-3; TRBD1 matches at 8 bases. V gave up 3 bases and J gave up 0 bases; unmatched junction bases: 5. The CDR3 has 16 residues. CDR1 and CDR2 (germline): KGHSH, LQKENI. Here the CDR3 DNA reads TGTGCCAGCTCACCGACCGGGACAGGTAGCACAGATACGCAGTATTTT. Amino acid sequence: CASSPTGTGSTDTQYF. Complete variable domain (other parts from reference TRBV18 and TRBJ2-3): NAGVMQNPRHLVRRRGQEARLRCSPMKGHSHVYWYRQLPEEGLKFMVYLQKENIIDESGMPKERFSAEFPKEGPSILRIQQVVRGDSAAYFCASSPTGTGSTDTQYFGPGTRLTVL.

As to this clonotype: A much larger clone sits a single nucleotide away, making a read error possible. The rearrangement uses TRBV5-1 and TRBJ2-2, with D unclear. Germline assignment: CDR1 SGHRS and CDR2 YFSETQ. The CDR3 has 13 amino acids. CDR3 bases: TGCGCCGGCAGCCCCGACCACACCGGGGAGCTGTTTTTT. This codes for CAGSPDHTGELFF. The variable domain in full, completed from reference TRBV5-1 and TRBJ2-2, reads KAGVTQTPRYLIKTRGQQVTLSCSPISGHRSVSWYQQTPGQGLQFLFEYFSETQRNKGNFPGRFSGRQFSNSRSEMNVSTLELGDSALYLCAGSPDHTGELFFGEGSRLTVL.

In this sample, this clonotype turned up many times. V and J are TRBV2 and TRBJ2-2; 8 positions agree with TRBD2. Germline loops: CDR1 SNHLY, CDR2 FYNNEI. Losses at the gene ends were 5 bases for V and 6 bases for J; bases not matched to a gene: 8. The CDR3 consists of 15 residues. DNA of the CDR3: TGTGCCAGCAGTCCCCAGGGGACTAGGGCCGGGGAGCTGTTTTTT. Its protein product is CASSPQGTRAGELFF.

Details on this clonotype: The junction and the germline gene differ at one end; a read error may be behind it. V usage is TRBV6-9 and J usage is TRBJ2-1; the match to TRBD2 covers 11 bases. Germline CDR1 is MNHGY and CDR2 is SVAAGI. The CDR3 loop spans 16 amino acids. CDR3 region: CASSEAGLAGYNEQFF. CDR3 bases: TGCGCCAGCAGTGAGGCCGGACTAGCGGGCTACAATGAGCAGTTCTTC.

There are many counts of this clonotype. V and J are TRBV7-3 and TRBJ2-7, with 9 nucleotides matching TRBD2. The germline CDR1 and CDR2 sequences are SGHTA and FQGTGA. V lost 1 base and J lost 6; bases outside the gene matches: 4. The CDR3 totals 14 residues. The CDR3 DNA reads TGTGCCAGCAGCTTAATAGCGGGAGCCGGCGAGCAGTACTTC. It specifies CASSLIAGAGEQYF.

This clonotype was counted ten times or more. This chain links TRBV6-6 with TRBJ2-7; TRBD2 aligns across 8 bases. Germline CDR1 reads MNHNY; CDR2 reads SVGAGI (reference sequence). The junction had 5 bases not matched to a gene; V was cut back by 2 bases and J by 2 bases. This CDR3 is 15 amino acids long. The CDR3 region has the DNA TGTGCCAGCAGTTACGGAGCGGGAGACCCCTACGAGCAGTACTTC. As protein: CASSYGAGDPYEQYF.

The chain combines TRBV9 with TRBJ2-7; TRBD2 aligns across 7 bases. CDR3 size: 14 residues. Germline V gene lookup returns CDR1 SGDLS and CDR2 YYNGEE. The J segment lost 2 bases and the V segment lost 3 bases, leaving 5 bases of the junction unmatched. In DNA form, the CDR3 reads TGTGCCAGCAGCGGGGGGGGTGAGGCCTACGAGCAGTACTTC. This gives the protein CASSGGGEAYEQYF.

This clonotype was found many times. V usage is TRBV12-5 and J usage is TRBJ1-1; 9 positions match TRBD1. V dropped 6 bases and J dropped 1; count of bases not matched to a gene: 6. The CDR3 is made up of 15 amino acids. CDR1 and CDR2 (germline): LGHNT, FRNRAP. The CDR3 nucleotides read TGTGCTAGTGGAAGAGCGACAGGGGGGAACACTGAAGCTTTCTTT. It codes for CASGRATGGNTEAFF.

J is TRBJ2-1 and V is TRBV6-2 or TRBV6-3, with 10 bases matching TRBD2. The CDR3 runs 16 residues. CDR1 and CDR2 (germline): MNHEY, SVGEGT. V lost 7 bases to trimming and J lost 0 bases; unmatched junction nucleotides: 6. CDR3 sequence (DNA): TGTGCCAGCAAACCCGAGCGGGAGGGCTCCTACAATGAGCAGTTCTTC. Translation: CASKPEREGSYNEQFF.

This clonotype was seen many times. The genes are TRBV20-1 and TRBJ2-1; 10 nucleotides align to TRBD2. The J segment lost 8 bases and the V segment lost 0 bases, leaving 7 bases of the junction unmatched. The CDR3 consists of 15 residues. The germline V gene has CDR1 DFQATT and CDR2 SNEGSKA (reference sequence). The CDR3 bases are TGCAGTGCTAGAGATGAGACTAGCGGGTGGGATGAGCAGTTCTTC. Protein: CSARDETSGWDEQFF.

In its sample, this clonotype was seen a few times. This could be a read error, since a much larger clone is one nucleotide away. Because the CDR3's place on the DNA is in doubt, the DNA is left out and the CDR3 is given as listed by TCRdb. V usage is TRBV2 and J usage is TRBJ2-1. Counting both end residues, the CDR3 totals 16 amino acids. Germline loops: CDR1 SNHLY, CDR2 FYNNEI. CDR3 sequence: CASSDFGRGTNNEQLF.

This clonotype has a handful of counts. The V call is TRBV29-1, the J call TRBJ2-1; 16 bases line up with TRBD2. The J segment lost 8 bases and the V segment lost 3 bases, leaving 7 bases of the junction unmatched. CDR3 length equals 16 residues. Germline CDR1 SQVTM, CDR2 ANQGSEA. CDR3 in amino acids: CSVEEGLAGGNDEQFF. The DNA for the CDR3 is TGCAGCGTTGAGGAGGGACTAGCGGGAGGGAACGATGAGCAGTTCTTC.

V and J are TRBV5-1 and TRBJ2-1; D is perhaps TRBD2 (5 bases). The germline V and J ends were trimmed by 4 bases and 12 bases, with 23 bases remaining between them. The CDR3 sequence is 15 residues long. Germline CDR1 and CDR2: SGHRS and YFSETQ. CDR3 nucleotides: TGCGCCAGCAGCCCTACCCCGGCGCTCACAGAGGGGCAGTTCTTC. Translation gives CASSPTPALTEGQFF.

This clonotype occurred many times. The CDR3 bases are TGCGCCAGCAGCTTGAGGACTAGCGGGAGGGTCAATACCTACGAGCAGTACTTC. This sequence encodes CASSLRTSGRVNTYEQYF. The chain joins TRBV5-1 to TRBJ2-7; 15 bases are shared with TRBD2. The CDR3 spans 18 residues. Unmatched junction bases numbered 7, after V lost 1 base and J lost 2 bases. Germline V gene lookup returns CDR1 SGHRS and CDR2 YFSETQ.

The CDR3 bases are TGTGCCAGTAGTATAGTACTTTGGAACACCGGGGAGCTGTTTTTT. This translates into CASSIVLWNTGELFF. The chain uses TRBV19 and TRBJ2-2; D gene uncertain. The CDR3 is 15 residues long. Deletions cut 1 base from V and 1 base from J, with 7 bases between. Germline V CDR1 and CDR2: LNHDA, SQIVND (reference sequence).

Turning to this clonotype: A read error may explain this, as a much larger clone is one base away. It is likely a read error, because the conserved phenylalanine at the end of the CDR3 is missing. V is TRBV2 and J is TRBJ2-7; 8 bases map to TRBD2. V shed 2 bases and J 2 bases; nucleotides not matched to a gene: 2. The germline gives CDR1 SNHLY, CDR2 FYNNEI. This CDR3 comprises 14 residues. The CDR3 loop reads CASSELAGPYEQYL. For the CDR3, the DNA is TGTGCCAGCAGTGAACTAGCGGGCCCCTACGAGCAGTACCTC.

The chain carries TRBV7-9 and TRBJ1-4; D call uncertain. With 1 base removed from V and 2 bases from J, the gap between germline ends came to 8 bases. CDR1 is SEHNR, CDR2 FQNEAQ, per germline (reference sequence). CDR3 length: 15 residues. This CDR3 reads CASSLGGKTNEKLFF. In DNA, the CDR3 is TGTGCCAGCAGCTTAGGAGGGAAGACTAATGAAAAACTGTTTTTT.

The table lists this clonotype with many counts. This chain links TRBV20-1 with TRBJ2-5; 8 bases match TRBD1. The CDR3 length is 15 residues. Germline-derived CDR1 and CDR2 are DFQATT and SNEGSKA (reference sequence). J lost 3 bases, V lost 5 bases, and 11 bases had no gene match. The CDR3, as DNA: TGCAGTGCTTTTGCCGGAGGGACAGGCAAAGAGACCCAGTACTTC. Translation gives CSAFAGGTGKETQYF.

J is TRBJ2-3 and V is TRBV20-1; 7 nucleotides align to TRBD1. The CDR3 sequence is 14 residues long. The junction had 5 bases not matched to a gene; V was cut back by 5 bases and J by 0 bases. Germline V gives CDR1 DFQATT, CDR2 SNEGSKA (reference sequence). The CDR3 DNA reads as TGCAGTGCTGGACAGGTCCAGAGCACAGATACGCAGTATTTT. Translated, it gives CSAGQVQSTDTQYF.

This clonotype came up many times. The V call is TRBV18, the J call TRBJ2-4; D call uncertain. Trimming took off 3 bases at V and 0 bases at J, with 6 bases between the two ends. The length of the CDR3 is 14 residues. Germline CDR1 reads KGHSH; CDR2 reads LQKENI. The CDR3 nucleotides are TGTGCCAGCTCACCGCCCGGAGCCAAAAACATTCAGTACTTC. Translation: CASSPPGAKNIQYF. The full variable domain, completed using reference TRBV18 and TRBJ2-4, is NAGVMQNPRHLVRRRGQEARLRCSPMKGHSHVYWYRQLPEEGLKFMVYLQKENIIDESGMPKERFSAEFPKEGPSILRIQQVVRGDSAAYFCASSPPGAKNIQYFGAGTRLSVL.